This T cell receptor beta chain was found in a study of lymphopenia after photon versus proton radiotherapy. Study-wide results and caveats: In patients who died, overall survival fell as post-nadir TCR diversity dropped more. Authors raise, but do not show, better survival with proton therapy. After the lymphocyte nadir, photon-treated repertoires showed oligoclonal expansion, especially of CD8+ Temra cells.

Assay used: immunoSEQ multiplex PCR; TCRdb lists only in-frame clones, some missing. The sample shows 25,000 to 30,000 clones, over 75% of them seen only once. Germline V gene lookup returns CDR1 SGHTA and CDR2 FQGNSA. This CDR3 is 16 amino acids long. Trimming left V 1 base short and J 0 bases short, with 10 bases between. As for this clone: Its antigen is not known.

This receptor was obtained from a man aged 45-65 years with gastric cancer. The source material was peripheral blood, sampled from a patient treated with photon-based radiotherapy. The gene calls are TRBV7-2 and TRBJ1-3; possible D gene TRBD1, 6 bases. CDR3 nucleotides: TGTGCCAGCAGCTTAGTCGGGGGCCTCTCTGGAAACACCATATATTTT. Its protein product is CASSLVGGLSGNTIYF.